This T cell receptor beta chain came from a study of cytomegalovirus exposure and HLA in healthy donors. Points from the study as a whole: Analysis performed later showed TCR beta chains linked to HLA being more clonally expanded than equally common others. Earlier results showed most TCR beta V segments being productive about 87% or about 30% of the time. In a later analysis, V- and J-gene trimming of beta chains associated with a DCLRE1C missense variant, replicated independently. Associated with cytomegalovirus, according to the listing, were 150 to 200 TCR beta chains.

The PCR had 60 Vbeta and 13 Jbeta primers. Generated by immunoSEQ multiplex PCR, the TCRdb table keeps only in-frame clones and is missing some. The sample has 100,000 to 120,000 clones, 83% seen once; the top ten hold about 5.9%. CDR1 is LNHNV, CDR2 YYDKDF, per germline (reference sequence). The CDR3 consists of 13 residues. The V and J ends lost 3 bases and 8 bases respectively, with 13 bases between them. On this clone itself: Its antigen is undetermined.

This sequence originates from a man aged 18 to 29 in good health and CMV-seronegative. The chain is built from TRBV15 and TRBJ1-2; unclear D gene. The source material was PBMCs. CDR3 protein: CATSSQWTIGYTF. As DNA, the CDR3 is TGTGCCACCAGCAGTCAATGGACTATCGGCTACACCTTC.